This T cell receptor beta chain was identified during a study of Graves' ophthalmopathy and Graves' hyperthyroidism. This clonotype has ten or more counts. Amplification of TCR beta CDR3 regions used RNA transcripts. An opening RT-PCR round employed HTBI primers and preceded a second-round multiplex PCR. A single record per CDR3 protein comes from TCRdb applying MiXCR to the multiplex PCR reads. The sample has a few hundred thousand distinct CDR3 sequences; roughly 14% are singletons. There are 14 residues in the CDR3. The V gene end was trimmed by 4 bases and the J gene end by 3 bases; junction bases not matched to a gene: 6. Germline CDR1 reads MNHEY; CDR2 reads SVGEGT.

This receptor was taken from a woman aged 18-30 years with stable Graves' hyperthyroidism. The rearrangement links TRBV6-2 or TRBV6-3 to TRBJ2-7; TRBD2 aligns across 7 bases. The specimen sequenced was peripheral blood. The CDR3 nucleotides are TGTGCCAGCAGTTTCCCGGGACTAAGCTACGAGCAGTACTTC. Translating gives CASSFPGLSYEQYF.